This entry lists 12 T cell receptor beta chains sequenced from one sample in a study of control samples from healthy donors and cancer patients (dated by TCRdb to the early 2020s). To prepare the library, the immunoSEQ multiplex PCR assay was applied. TCRdb provides this immuneACCESS table in a form limited to in-frame rearrangements. Some clones are lacking; in checked studies, under half of them reflect an unresolved V gene, and why the rest are absent is not known. The table for this sample lists about 99,000 clones; roughly 91% of them were counted only once. The ten largest clones capture approximately 20% of the sample. Input material: PBMCs. These receptors originate from a man aged 60 to 69 with lung cancer.

The CDR3 sequence is CASSESNRAFF. CDR3 sequence (DNA): TGCGCCAGCAGTGAGTCCAATCGAGCTTTCTTT. The chain combines TRBV10-1 with TRBJ1-1; D remains unclear. The CDR3 length is 11 residues. Germline assignment: CDR1 WNHNN and CDR2 SYGVQD (reference sequence). V dropped 0 bases and J dropped 10 bases, with 6 bases sitting between them.

V usage is TRBV6-5 and J usage is TRBJ2-5; D gene uncertain. Germline V gene sequence: CDR1 MNHEY, CDR2 SVGAGI. This CDR3 contains 13 residues. The V and J ends lost 6 bases and 2 bases respectively, with 10 bases between them. The CDR3: CASRLTRQETQYF. The CDR3 nucleotides are TGTGCCAGCAGGTTAACAAGGCAAGAGACCCAGTACTTC.

The chain employs TRBV24-1 and TRBJ2-3, with 7 bases lining up with TRBD1. The junction had 9 bases not matched to a gene; V was cut back by 4 bases and J by 6 bases. Germline CDR1 and CDR2: KGHDR and SFDVKD. The CDR3 consists of 15 residues. CDR3 protein: CATSDLGTGEDTQYF. Here the CDR3 DNA reads TGTGCCACCAGTGACCTCGGCACAGGGGAGGATACGCAGTATTTT.

The chain carries TRBV10-3 and TRBJ1-1; 7 nucleotides agree with TRBD1. Germline loops: CDR1 ENHRY, CDR2 SYGVKD. The trim removed 0 bases at V and 3 bases at J, leaving 7 bases unmatched. The CDR3 consists of 16 residues. CDR3 sequence reads: CAISESGTGEDTEAFF. CDR3 DNA sequence: TGTGCCATCAGTGAGTCGGGAACAGGGGAAGACACTGAAGCTTTCTTT.

The chain is built from TRBV7-9 and TRBJ2-3; tentative D call: TRBD1 (5 bases). V was shortened by 8 bases and J by 9 bases, with 12 bases between the two germline ends. CDR3 size: 11 residues. Germline lookup yields CDR1 SEHNR and CDR2 FQNEAQ (reference sequence). The CDR3 spells CASQTALTQYF. Written as DNA, the CDR3 is TGTGCCAGCCAGACAGCTCTCACGCAGTATTTT.

V usage is TRBV2 and J usage is TRBJ2-5; 7 positions match TRBD2. The CDR3 has 14 amino acids. With 10 bases clipped from V and 4 bases from J, the junction kept 12 bases outside the gene matches. The germline gives CDR1 SNHLY, CDR2 FYNNEI. The CDR3 reads CATQASGGRETQYF. Written as DNA, the CDR3 is TGTGCCACCCAGGCCTCGGGGGGTCGAGAGACCCAGTACTTC.

The chain joins TRBV30 to TRBJ2-5, with 9 bases matching TRBD1. This CDR3 has 16 residues. Trimming took 1 base from V and 6 from J; bases not matched to a gene: 12. The V gene's germline CDR1 is GTSNPN and CDR2 SVGIG (reference sequence). The CDR3 nucleotides read TGTGCCTGGAGTGCGACTTCGACAGGGGGAGGGAAGACCCAGTACTTC. Translated, it gives CAWSATSTGGGKTQYF.

This rearrangement joins TRBV6-6 to TRBJ1-5, with D possibly TRBD1 on 6 matching bases. With 7 bases removed from V and 7 bases from J, the gap between germline ends came to 20 bases. The germline V gene has CDR1 MNHNY and CDR2 SVGAGI (reference sequence). This CDR3 comprises 15 residues. CDR3 nucleotides: TGTGCCAGCATGAATAATCGGCAGGGGACCCAGCCCCAGCATTTT. Encoded protein: CASMNNRQGTQPQHF.

The V call is TRBV28, the J call TRBJ1-2, with 7 bases lining up with TRBD1. Germline trimming cut 9 bases from V and 6 bases from J; bases unmatched to any gene: 13. The CDR3 has 14 residues. Germline V gene lookup returns CDR1 MDHEN and CDR2 SYDVKM. The chain's CDR3 is CASSRTGAGNGYTF. In DNA form, the CDR3 reads TGTGCCAGTTCCCGAACAGGGGCGGGAAATGGCTACACCTTC.

This chain joins TRBV29-1 and TRBJ2-1; 9 bases map to TRBD1. Germline V gives CDR1 SQVTM, CDR2 ANQGSEA. Trimming took 6 bases from V and 0 from J; bases not matched to a gene: 9. This CDR3 spans 16 amino acids. This CDR3 is CSVHSVTGGSYNEQFF. CDR3 nucleotides: TGCAGCGTCCACTCCGTGACAGGGGGCTCCTACAATGAGCAGTTCTTC.

This rearrangement joins TRBV7-3 to TRBJ2-2; D tentatively reads TRBD1 or TRBD2 (6 bases each). The V and J ends lost 6 bases and 1 base respectively, with 12 bases between them. The CDR3 length is 15 residues. Germline CDR1 reads SGHTA; CDR2 reads FQGTGA. The CDR3 is CASRVGGQNTGELFF. CDR3 sequence (DNA): TGTGCCAGCAGGGTAGGGGGGCAGAACACCGGGGAGCTGTTTTTT.

This clone turned up a few times. The chain joins TRBV5-6 to TRBJ2-5, with D possibly being TRBD1 (6 bases). The V and J ends lost 3 bases and 4 bases respectively, with 13 bases between them. The CDR3 spans 14 residues. Germline V gene lookup returns CDR1 SGHDT and CDR2 YYEEEE. The CDR3 DNA sequence: TGTGCCAGCAGCTCTTCCCAGGGGTCAGAGACCCAGTACTTC. Its protein product is CASSSSQGSETQYF.